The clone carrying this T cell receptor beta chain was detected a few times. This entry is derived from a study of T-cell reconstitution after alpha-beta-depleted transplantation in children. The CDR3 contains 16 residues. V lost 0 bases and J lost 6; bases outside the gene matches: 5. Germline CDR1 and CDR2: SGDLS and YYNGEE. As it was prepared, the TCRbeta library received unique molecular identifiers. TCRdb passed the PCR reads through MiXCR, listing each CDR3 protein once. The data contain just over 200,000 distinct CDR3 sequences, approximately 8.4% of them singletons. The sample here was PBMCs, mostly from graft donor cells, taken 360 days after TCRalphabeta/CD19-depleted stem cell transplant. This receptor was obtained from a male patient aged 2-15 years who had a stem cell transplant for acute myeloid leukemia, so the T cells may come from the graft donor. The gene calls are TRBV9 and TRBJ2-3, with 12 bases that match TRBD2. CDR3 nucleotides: TGTGCCAGCAGCGTAGCTCTAGCGGGGGGGGAGGATACGCAGTATTTT. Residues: CASSVALAGGEDTQYF.